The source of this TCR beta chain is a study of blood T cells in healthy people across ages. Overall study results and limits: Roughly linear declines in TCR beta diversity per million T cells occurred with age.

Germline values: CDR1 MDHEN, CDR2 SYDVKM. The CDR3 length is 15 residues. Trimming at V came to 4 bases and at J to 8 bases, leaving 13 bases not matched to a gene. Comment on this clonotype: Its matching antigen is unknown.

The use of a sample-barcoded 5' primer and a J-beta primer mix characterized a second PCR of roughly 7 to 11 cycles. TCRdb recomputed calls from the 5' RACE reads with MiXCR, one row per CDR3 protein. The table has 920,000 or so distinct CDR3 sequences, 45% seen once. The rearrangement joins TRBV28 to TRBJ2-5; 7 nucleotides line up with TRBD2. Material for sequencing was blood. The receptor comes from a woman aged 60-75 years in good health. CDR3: CASSWGSGAGSTQYF. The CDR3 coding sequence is TGTGCCAGCAGTTGGGGCTCCGGAGCGGGAAGTACCCAGTACTTC.